The 8 T cell receptor beta chains below were found in one sample sequenced in a study of blood T cells in healthy people across ages. A sample-barcoded 5' primer and a J-beta primer mix were used in a second PCR of about 7 to 11 cycles. TCRdb fed the 5' RACE reads into MiXCR, producing one record per CDR3 protein. This table has roughly 1 million distinct CDR3 sequences, approximately 25% appearing once. The same sample was also used in a study of T cells of mothers and their children.

The sample consisted of blood. These receptors originate from a girl aged 2-10 years in good health.

The chain uses TRBV20-1 and TRBJ1-2; 7 bases align to TRBD1. This CDR3 has 14 residues. Germline CDR1 DFQATT, CDR2 SNEGSKA (reference sequence). Trimming cost V 4 bases and J 8 bases; bases outside gene matches: 13. Here the CDR3 DNA reads TGCAGTGCTATTACTCAGGGGGAGGTGCAGGGCTACACCTTC. Protein sequence: CSAITQGEVQGYTF.

The rearrangement joins TRBV13 to TRBJ1-2, with no clear D. Trimming pared 4 bases from V and 2 bases from J, leaving 11 bases between. Germline V gene sequence: CDR1 PRHDT, CDR2 FYEKMQ (reference sequence). CDR3 size: 14 residues. The chain's CDR3 is CASSWGKGNYGYTF. The CDR3 bases are TGTGCCAGCAGCTGGGGAAAGGGAAACTATGGCTACACCTTC.

This clonotype was found a few times. A read error may produce the germline difference seen at one junction end. The chain combines TRBV4-3 with TRBJ2-5, with TRBD2 matching 8 bases. CDR3 length equals 12 residues. Per germline, CDR1 LGHNA and CDR2 YSLEER. CDR3 nucleotides: TGCGCCAGCAGCCTCGGCCGGGAGGGAACCATCTTC. Protein sequence: CASSLGREGTIF.

The genes are TRBV6-5 and TRBJ2-5; D may be TRBD2 (6 bases). CDR1 and CDR2 (germline): MNHEY, SVGAGI. Trimming stripped 0 bases from V and 11 bases from J, with 13 bases between. The length of the CDR3 is 13 residues. The CDR3 region is CASSYSNFREQYF. In DNA form, the CDR3 reads TGTGCCAGCAGTTACTCGAACTTTCGGGAGCAGTACTTC.

This sequence joins TRBV9 and TRBJ2-7; 8 positions agree with TRBD2. Trimming cost V 0 bases and J 2 bases; bases outside gene matches: 4. Germline-derived CDR1 and CDR2 are SGDLS and YYNGEE. The CDR3 runs to 15 residues. CDR3 sequence (DNA): TGTGCCAGCAGCGTAGGAGCGGGAGAAGCCTACGAGCAGTACTTC. Translation gives CASSVGAGEAYEQYF.

There are a few counts of this clonotype. V is TRBV29-1 and J is TRBJ1-2; 9 positions agree with TRBD1. Germline values: CDR1 SQVTM, CDR2 ANQGSEA. The CDR3 loop spans 13 amino acids. This CDR3 is CIRQGGTSYGYTF. CDR3 in DNA: TGCATCAGACAGGGGGGTACCTCCTATGGCTACACCTTC. Full variable domain (rest looked up from reference TRBV29-1 and TRBJ1-2): SAVISQKPSRDICQRGTSLTIQCQVDSQVTMMFWYRQQPGQSLTLIATANQGSEATYESGFVIDKFPISRPNLTFSTLTVSNMSPEDSSIYLCIRQGGTSYGYTFGSGTRLTVV.

The chain joins TRBV27 to TRBJ2-3; 7 nucleotides agree with TRBD2. Germline lookup yields CDR1 MNHEY and CDR2 SMNVEV (reference sequence). This CDR3 is 18 amino acids long. J was trimmed by 0 bases and V by 2 bases; bases with no gene match: 11. The CDR3 is CASSLGPAGPTSTDTQYF. CDR3 in DNA: TGTGCCAGCAGTTTAGGCCCAGCGGGGCCTACTAGCACAGATACGCAGTATTTT.

This clonotype appeared a few times. The V and J genes are TRBV7-2 and TRBJ1-2, with 7 bases identical to TRBD1. V was pared by 1 base and J by 8 bases, with 4 bases of the junction left unmatched. Germline V gene sequence: CDR1 SGHTA, CDR2 FQGNSA. The CDR3 sequence is 13 residues long. The CDR3 DNA reads as TGTGCCAGCAGCTTAGGAGGGGGCGCCGGCTACACCTTC. Amino acids: CASSLGGGAGYTF.